Listed below are T cell receptor beta chains from one sample, sequenced in a study of radiation and T cells in renal cell carcinoma. Clones were read by immunoSEQ multiplex PCR, and TCRdb kept only the in-frame ones, dropping some. Among fewer than 25,000 clones listed, around half were seen once. The source was tumor tissue, collected from a patient whose treatment was nephrectomy without radiotherapy. These receptors originate from a human donor with renal cell carcinoma. Each CDR3 is given with its conserved first and last residue. A D gene is named only where the DNA matches it firmly. Clone size is not always given. Where it is, it says once, few, many or a class for expanded clones.

v_gene: TRBV9; abundance: many; d_gene: NA; j_gene: TRBJ1-5; CDR3nt: TGTGCCAGCAGGGGATTCGTGGGGTCAGGTCAGCCCCAGCATTTT; CDR3aa: CASRGFVGSGQPQHF
v_gene: TRBV9; abundance: NA; d_gene: TRBD2; j_gene: TRBJ2-1; CDR3nt: TGTGCCAGCAGCGCCCCCACTGCGGGGGGGCTGGGTGAGCAGTTCTTC; CDR3aa: CASSAPTAGGLGEQFF
v_gene: TRBV29-1; abundance: few; d_gene: NA; j_gene: TRBJ1-1; CDR3nt: TGCAGCGTTGATAATGGGAGGGTGACTGAAGCTTTCTTT; CDR3aa: CSVDNGRVTEAFF
v_gene: TRBV15; abundance: medium-sized; d_gene: NA; j_gene: TRBJ1-2; CDR3nt: TGTGCCACCAGCAGAGATCGGGCTTCCTCCTATGGCTACACCTTC; CDR3aa: CATSRDRASSYGYTF
v_gene: TRBV19; abundance: medium-sized; d_gene: NA; j_gene: TRBJ1-2; CDR3nt: TGTGCCAGTAGTATAGTTACCTACCCGGGCTATGGCTACACCTTC; CDR3aa: CASSIVTYPGYGYTF
v_gene: TRBV7-9; abundance: NA; d_gene: NA; j_gene: TRBJ1-3; CDR3nt: TGTGCCAGCAGCTTAGAAGGCCCCACCGCTGGAAACACCATATATTTT; CDR3aa: CASSLEGPTAGNTIYF
v_gene: TRBV5-6; abundance: NA; d_gene: TRBD1; j_gene: TRBJ1-6; CDR3nt: TGTGCCAGCAGTTATGCAGGGGGCTCCCATTCACCCCTCCACTTT; CDR3aa: CASSYAGGSHSPLHF
v_gene: TRBV7-9; abundance: few; d_gene: NA; j_gene: TRBJ1-1; CDR3nt: TGTGCCAGCAGCCCTATTGGACAGCTGAACACTGAAGCTTTCTTT; CDR3aa: CASSPIGQLNTEAFF
v_gene: TRBV11-2; abundance: NA; d_gene: TRBD1; j_gene: TRBJ2-7; CDR3nt: TGTGCCAGCAGCTTAGATTCGAGACAGGGCCCCTACGAGCAGTACTTC; CDR3aa: CASSLDSRQGPYEQYF
v_gene: TRBV6-1; abundance: NA; d_gene: NA; j_gene: TRBJ1-2; CDR3nt: TGTGCCAGCAGGTATCCACGAGGCTATGGCTACACCTTC; CDR3aa: CASRYPRGYGYTF
v_gene: TRBV14; abundance: NA; d_gene: TRBD1; j_gene: TRBJ2-4; CDR3nt: TGTGCCAGCAGCCAAGATCCAGGGACAGCCCTAGACCCTGGTAAAAACATTCAGTACTTC; CDR3aa: CASSQDPGTALDPGKNIQYF
v_gene: TRBV5-1; abundance: once; d_gene: NA; j_gene: TRBJ1-4; CDR3nt: TGCGCCAGCAGCTTAGCCGGCAGGGGAGAAAAACTGTTTTTT; CDR3aa: CASSLAGRGEKLFF
v_gene: TRBV27; abundance: few; d_gene: TRBD1; j_gene: TRBJ1-1; CDR3nt: TGTGCCAGCAGGGCGACAGGGGTGAACACTGAAGCTTTCTTT; CDR3aa: CASRATGVNTEAFF
v_gene: TRBV10-3; abundance: NA; d_gene: NA; j_gene: TRBJ1-1; CDR3nt: TGTGCCATCAGCCGGGCGGTGGGGCAGAACACTGAAGCTTTCTTT; CDR3aa: CAISRAVGQNTEAFF
v_gene: TRBV29-1; abundance: NA; d_gene: NA; j_gene: TRBJ2-5; CDR3nt: TGCAGCGTCGGGGAGTCAGATTTTAGAAAGACCCAGTACTTC; CDR3aa: CSVGESDFRKTQYF
v_gene: TRBV11-2; abundance: once; d_gene: NA; j_gene: TRBJ1-4; CDR3nt: TGTGCCAGCAGCTTATTCCAGGGGAATAATGAAAAACTGTTTTTT; CDR3aa: CASSLFQGNNEKLFF
v_gene: TRBV6-1; abundance: NA; d_gene: NA; j_gene: TRBJ1-6; CDR3nt: TGTGCCAGCAGTGCTACAGGGCTTGTGGATTCACCCCTCCACTTT; CDR3aa: CASSATGLVDSPLHF
v_gene: TRBV6-5; abundance: NA; d_gene: NA; j_gene: TRBJ2-2; CDR3nt: TGTGCCAGCAGGGTACAGGGATATAGCACCGGGGAGCTGTTTTTT; CDR3aa: CASRVQGYSTGELFF
v_gene: TRBV9; abundance: NA; d_gene: TRBD2; j_gene: TRBJ2-2; CDR3nt: TGTGCCAGCAGCGTAGGGTCGAGCGGGGGGGACACCGGGGAGCTGTTTTTT; CDR3aa: CASSVGSSGGDTGELFF
v_gene: TRBV15; abundance: NA; d_gene: TRBD1; j_gene: TRBJ1-5; CDR3nt: TGTGCCACCAGCAGAGATTACAGGGGGCTAGGTCAGCCCCAGCATTTT; CDR3aa: CATSRDYRGLGQPQHF
v_gene: TRBV4-1; abundance: NA; d_gene: NA; j_gene: TRBJ2-1; CDR3nt: TGCGCCAGCAGCCCAAGATACCCTGGCAGTAGCTCCTACAATGAGCAGTTCTTC; CDR3aa: CASSPRYPGSSSYNEQFF
v_gene: TRBV30; abundance: NA; d_gene: NA; j_gene: TRBJ1-3; CDR3nt: TGTGCCTGGAGTAACAGCCAGGGAAACACCATATATTTT; CDR3aa: CAWSNSQGNTIYF
v_gene: TRBV5-1; abundance: few; d_gene: NA; j_gene: TRBJ2-1; CDR3nt: TGCGCCAGCAGCTTGGAATGGGGTATCAACGCTGAGCAGTTCTTC; CDR3aa: CASSLEWGINAEQFF
v_gene: TRBV7-2; abundance: NA; d_gene: NA; j_gene: TRBJ1-6; CDR3nt: TGTGCCAGCAGCCAGGAACGGGGGGATTCACCCCTCCACTTT; CDR3aa: CASSQERGDSPLHF
v_gene: TRBV2; abundance: once; d_gene: NA; j_gene: TRBJ2-6; CDR3nt: TGTGCCAGCAGTGAAACAGGTTCTGGGGCCAACGTCCTGACTTTC; CDR3aa: CASSETGSGANVLTF
v_gene: TRBV5-6; abundance: NA; d_gene: TRBD1; j_gene: TRBJ1-2; CDR3nt: TGTGCCAGCAGGCCACCCAGGGGGGATGGCTACACCTTC; CDR3aa: CASRPPRGDGYTF